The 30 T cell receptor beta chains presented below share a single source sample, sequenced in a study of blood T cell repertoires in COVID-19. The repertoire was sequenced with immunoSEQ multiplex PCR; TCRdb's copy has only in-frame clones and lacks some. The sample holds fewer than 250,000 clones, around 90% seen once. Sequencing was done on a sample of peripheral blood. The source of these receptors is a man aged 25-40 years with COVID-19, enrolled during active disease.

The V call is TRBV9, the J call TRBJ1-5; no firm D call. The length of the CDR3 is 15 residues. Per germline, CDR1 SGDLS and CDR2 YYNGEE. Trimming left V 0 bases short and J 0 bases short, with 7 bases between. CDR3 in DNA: TGTGCCAGCAGCGTAGGAGGAGTTAGCAATCAGCCCCAGCATTTT. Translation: CASSVGGVSNQPQHF.

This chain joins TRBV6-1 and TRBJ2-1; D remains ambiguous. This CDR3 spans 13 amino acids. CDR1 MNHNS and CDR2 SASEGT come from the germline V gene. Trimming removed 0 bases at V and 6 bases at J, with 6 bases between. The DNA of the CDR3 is TGTGCCAGCAGTGAAGCGCCCAGCAATGAGCAGTTCTTC. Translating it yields CASSEAPSNEQFF.

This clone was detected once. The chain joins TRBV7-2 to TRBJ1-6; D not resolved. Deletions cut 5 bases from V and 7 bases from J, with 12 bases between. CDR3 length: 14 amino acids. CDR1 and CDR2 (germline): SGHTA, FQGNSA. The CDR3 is CASSGGHSNSPLHF. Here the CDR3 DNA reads TGTGCCAGCAGCGGAGGTCACAGCAATTCACCCCTCCACTTT.

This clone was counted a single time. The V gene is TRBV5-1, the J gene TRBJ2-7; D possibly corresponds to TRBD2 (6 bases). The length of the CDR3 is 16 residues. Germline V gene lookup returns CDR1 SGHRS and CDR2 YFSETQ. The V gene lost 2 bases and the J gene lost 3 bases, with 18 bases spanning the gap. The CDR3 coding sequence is TGCGCCAGCAGCTTCCAGCTAGGAGGGCCCGGCTACGAGCAGTACTTC. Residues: CASSFQLGGPGYEQYF.

CDR3 amino acids: CASDDAGGRQYF. CDR3 DNA sequence: TGTGCCAGCGACGACGCAGGCGGGAGACAGTACTTC. The chain couples TRBV6-5 to TRBJ2-7; TRBD2 matches 7 bases. J was trimmed by 10 bases and V by 8 bases; bases with no gene match: 11. The CDR3 has 12 residues. Germline V gene data show CDR1 as MNHEY and CDR2 as SVGAGI.

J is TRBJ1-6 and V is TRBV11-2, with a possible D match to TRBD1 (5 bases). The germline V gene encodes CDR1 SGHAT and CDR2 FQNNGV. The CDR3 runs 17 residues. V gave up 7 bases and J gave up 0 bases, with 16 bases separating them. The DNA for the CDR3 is TGTGCCAGCAAGGGGACTCTCCGGAGCTCCTATAATTCACCCCTCCACTTT. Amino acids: CASKGTLRSSYNSPLHF.

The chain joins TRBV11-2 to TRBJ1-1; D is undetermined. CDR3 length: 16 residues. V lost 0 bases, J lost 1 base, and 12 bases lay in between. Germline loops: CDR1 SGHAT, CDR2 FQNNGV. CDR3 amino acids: CASSLDGVPPNTEAFF. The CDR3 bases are TGTGCCAGCAGCTTAGACGGGGTGCCGCCGAACACTGAAGCTTTCTTT.

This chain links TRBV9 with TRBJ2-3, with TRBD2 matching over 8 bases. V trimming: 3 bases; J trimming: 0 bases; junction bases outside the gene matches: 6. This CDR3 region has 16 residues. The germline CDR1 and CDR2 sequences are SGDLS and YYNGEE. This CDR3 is CASSDGLAASTDTQYF. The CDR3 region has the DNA TGTGCCAGCAGCGACGGACTAGCAGCTAGCACAGATACGCAGTATTTT. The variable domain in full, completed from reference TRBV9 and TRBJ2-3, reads DSGVTQTPKHLITATGQRVTLRCSPRSGDLSVYWYQQSLDQGLQFLIQYYNGEERAKGNILERFSAQQFPDLHSELNLSSLELGDSALYFCASSDGLAASTDTQYFGPGTRLTVL.

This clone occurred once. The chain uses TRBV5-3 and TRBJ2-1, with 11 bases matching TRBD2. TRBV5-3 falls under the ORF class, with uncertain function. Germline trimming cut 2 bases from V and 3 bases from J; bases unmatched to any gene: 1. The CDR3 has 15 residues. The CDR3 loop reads CARSLLAGDYNEQFF. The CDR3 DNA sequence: TGTGCCAGAAGCTTACTAGCGGGAGACTACAATGAGCAGTTCTTC.

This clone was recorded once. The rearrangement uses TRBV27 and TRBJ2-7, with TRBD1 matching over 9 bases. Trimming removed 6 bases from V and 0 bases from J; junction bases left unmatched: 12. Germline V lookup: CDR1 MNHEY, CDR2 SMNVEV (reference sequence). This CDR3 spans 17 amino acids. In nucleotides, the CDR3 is TGTGCCAGCAGGGGGACAGGGATGCTAGATCTCTCCTACGAGCAGTACTTC. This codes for CASRGTGMLDLSYEQYF.

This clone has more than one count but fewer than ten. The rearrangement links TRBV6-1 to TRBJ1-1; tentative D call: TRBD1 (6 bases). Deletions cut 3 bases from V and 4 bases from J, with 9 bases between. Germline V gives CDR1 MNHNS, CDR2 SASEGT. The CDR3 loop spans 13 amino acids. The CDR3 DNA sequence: TGTGCCAGCAGTGACAGGGGTCCCACTGAAGCTTTCTTT. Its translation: CASSDRGPTEAFF.

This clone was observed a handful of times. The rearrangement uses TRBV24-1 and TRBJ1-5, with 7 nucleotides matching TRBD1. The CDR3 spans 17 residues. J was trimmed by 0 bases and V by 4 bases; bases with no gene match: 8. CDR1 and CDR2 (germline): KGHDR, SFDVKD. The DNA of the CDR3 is TGTGCCACCAGTGACCAGAGGGGGCTGGATAGCAATCAGCCCCAGCATTTT. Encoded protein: CATSDQRGLDSNQPQHF.

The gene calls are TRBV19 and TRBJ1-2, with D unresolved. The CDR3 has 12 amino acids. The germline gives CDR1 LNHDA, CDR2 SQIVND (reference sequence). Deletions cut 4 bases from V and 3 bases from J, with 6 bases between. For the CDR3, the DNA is TGTGCCAGTAGTACAGACTACTATGGCTACACCTTC. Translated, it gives CASSTDYYGYTF.

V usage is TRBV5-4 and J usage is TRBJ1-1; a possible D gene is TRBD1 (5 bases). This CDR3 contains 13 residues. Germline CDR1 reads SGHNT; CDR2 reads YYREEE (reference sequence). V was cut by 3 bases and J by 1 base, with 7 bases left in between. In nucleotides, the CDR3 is TGTGCCAGCAGCTGGCAGGGGAACACTGAAGCTTTCTTT. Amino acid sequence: CASSWQGNTEAFF. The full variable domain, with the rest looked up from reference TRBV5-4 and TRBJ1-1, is ETGVTQSPTHLIKTRGQQVTLRCSSQSGHNTVSWYQQALGQGPQFIFQYYREEENGRGNFPPRFSGLQFPNYSSELNVNALELDDSALYLCASSWQGNTEAFFGQGTRLTVV.

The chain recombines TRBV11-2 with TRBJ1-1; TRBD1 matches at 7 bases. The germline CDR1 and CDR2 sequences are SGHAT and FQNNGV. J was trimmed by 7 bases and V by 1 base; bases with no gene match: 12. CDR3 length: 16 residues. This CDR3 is CASSLGLQGGKNEAFF. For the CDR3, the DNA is TGTGCCAGCAGCTTAGGTCTTCAAGGGGGCAAGAATGAAGCTTTCTTT.

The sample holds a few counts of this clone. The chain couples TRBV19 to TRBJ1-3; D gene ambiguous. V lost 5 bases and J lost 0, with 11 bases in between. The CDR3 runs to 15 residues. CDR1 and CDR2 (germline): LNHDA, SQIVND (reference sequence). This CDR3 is CASSHNTNSGNTIYF. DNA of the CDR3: TGTGCCAGTAGTCATAACACCAACTCTGGAAACACCATATATTTT. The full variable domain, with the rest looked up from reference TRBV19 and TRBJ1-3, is DGGITQSPKYLFRKEGQNVTLSCEQNLNHDAMYWYRQDPGQGLRLIYYSQIVNDFQKGDIAEGYSVSREKKESFPLTVTSAQKNPTAFYLCASSHNTNSGNTIYFGEGSWLTVV.

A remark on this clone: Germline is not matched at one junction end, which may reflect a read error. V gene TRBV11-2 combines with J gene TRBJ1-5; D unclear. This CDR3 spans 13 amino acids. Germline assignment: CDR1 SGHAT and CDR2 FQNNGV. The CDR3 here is CASSVDPGQPQHF. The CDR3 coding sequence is TGTGCCAGCAGCGTAGATCCGGGTCAGCCCCAGCATTTT. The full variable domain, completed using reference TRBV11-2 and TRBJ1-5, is EAGVAQSPRYKIIEKRQSVAFWCNPISGHATLYWYQQILGQGPKLLIQFQNNGVVDDSQLPKDRFSAERLKGVDSTLKIQPAKLEDSAVYLCASSVDPGQPQHFGDGTRLSIL.

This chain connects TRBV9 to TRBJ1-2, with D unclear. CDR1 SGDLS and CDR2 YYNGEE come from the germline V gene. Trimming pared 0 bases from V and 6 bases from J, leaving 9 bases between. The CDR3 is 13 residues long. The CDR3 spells CASSVAVGDGYTF. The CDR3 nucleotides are TGTGCCAGCAGCGTAGCTGTCGGGGATGGCTACACCTTC. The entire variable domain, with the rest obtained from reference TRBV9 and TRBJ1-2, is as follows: DSGVTQTPKHLITATGQRVTLRCSPRSGDLSVYWYQQSLDQGLQFLIQYYNGEERAKGNILERFSAQQFPDLHSELNLSSLELGDSALYFCASSVAVGDGYTFGSGTRLTVV.

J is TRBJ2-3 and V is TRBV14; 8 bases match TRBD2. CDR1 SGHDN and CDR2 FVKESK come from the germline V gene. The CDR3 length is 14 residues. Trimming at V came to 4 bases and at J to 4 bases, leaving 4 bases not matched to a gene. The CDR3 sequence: CASSLGLVADTQYF. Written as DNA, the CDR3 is TGTGCCAGCAGCCTGGGACTAGTTGCAGATACGCAGTATTTT.

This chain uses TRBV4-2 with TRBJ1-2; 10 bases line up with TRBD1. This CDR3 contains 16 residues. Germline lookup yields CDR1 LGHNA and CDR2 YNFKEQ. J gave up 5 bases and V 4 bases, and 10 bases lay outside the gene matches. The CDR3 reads CASSRGGTGDYYGYTF. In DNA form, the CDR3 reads TGTGCCAGCAGCCGAGGAGGGACAGGGGATTATTATGGCTACACCTTC.

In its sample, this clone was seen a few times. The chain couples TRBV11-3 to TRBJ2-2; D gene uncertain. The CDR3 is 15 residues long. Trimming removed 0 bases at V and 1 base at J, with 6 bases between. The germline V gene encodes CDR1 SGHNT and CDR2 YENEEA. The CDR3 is CASSLDGGNTGELFF. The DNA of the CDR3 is TGTGCCAGCAGCTTAGACGGTGGGAACACCGGGGAGCTGTTTTTT.

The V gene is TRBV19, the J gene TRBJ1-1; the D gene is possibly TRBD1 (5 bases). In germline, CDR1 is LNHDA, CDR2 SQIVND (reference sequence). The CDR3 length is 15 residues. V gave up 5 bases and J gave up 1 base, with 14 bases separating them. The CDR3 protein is CASSDPRQSNTEAFF. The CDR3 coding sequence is TGTGCCAGTAGTGACCCTCGACAGTCGAACACTGAAGCTTTCTTT.

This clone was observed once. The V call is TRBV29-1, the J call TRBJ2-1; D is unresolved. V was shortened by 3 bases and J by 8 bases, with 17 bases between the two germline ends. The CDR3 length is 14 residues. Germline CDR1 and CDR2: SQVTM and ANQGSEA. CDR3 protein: CSVEVGLPRHEQFF. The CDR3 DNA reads TGCAGCGTTGAGGTGGGCTTACCCAGGCATGAGCAGTTCTTC.

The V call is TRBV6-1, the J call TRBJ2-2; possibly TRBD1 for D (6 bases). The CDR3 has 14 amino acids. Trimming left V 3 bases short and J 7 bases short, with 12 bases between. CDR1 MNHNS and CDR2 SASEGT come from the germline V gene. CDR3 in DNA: TGTGCCAGCAGTGAGCAGGGGCGAATCGGGGAGCTGTTTTTT. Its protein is CASSEQGRIGELFF.

This chain's CDR3 is CAISDRAGAPKPGDEQFF. The CDR3 DNA follows: TGTGCCATCAGTGATAGGGCGGGGGCCCCAAAACCGGGCGATGAGCAGTTCTTC. The chain is built from TRBV10-3 and TRBJ2-1; D is possibly TRBD2 (7 bases). Germline V gene sequence: CDR1 ENHRY, CDR2 SYGVKD. The germline V and J ends were trimmed by 3 bases and 8 bases, with 26 bases remaining between them. This CDR3 spans 18 amino acids.

CDR3 DNA: TGTGCCAGCGCGGACAGGGGCCCTCGTGAGACCCAGTACTTC. Protein sequence: CASADRGPRETQYF. V usage is TRBV6-6 and J usage is TRBJ2-5, with TRBD1 identical over 9 bases. V was pared by 8 bases and J by 5 bases, with 9 bases of the junction left unmatched. The CDR3 contains 14 residues. Looked up from germline, CDR1 is MNHNY and CDR2 is SVGAGI (reference sequence).

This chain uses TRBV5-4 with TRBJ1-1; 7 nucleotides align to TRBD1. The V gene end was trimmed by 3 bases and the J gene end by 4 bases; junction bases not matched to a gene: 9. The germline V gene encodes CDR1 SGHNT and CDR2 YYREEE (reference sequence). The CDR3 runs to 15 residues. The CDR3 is CASSSPGQAGTEAFF. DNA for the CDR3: TGTGCCAGCAGCTCACCTGGACAGGCAGGCACTGAAGCTTTCTTT.

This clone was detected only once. This chain's CDR3 is CASSEAPGDHGYTF. In nucleotides, the CDR3 is TGTGCCAGCAGTGAAGCACCAGGGGACCATGGCTACACCTTC. V and J are TRBV6-1 and TRBJ1-2; possibly TRBD1 for D (6 bases). Germline CDR1 reads MNHNS; CDR2 reads SASEGT. V lost 0 bases to trimming and J lost 6 bases, with 11 bases between them. This CDR3 contains 14 residues.

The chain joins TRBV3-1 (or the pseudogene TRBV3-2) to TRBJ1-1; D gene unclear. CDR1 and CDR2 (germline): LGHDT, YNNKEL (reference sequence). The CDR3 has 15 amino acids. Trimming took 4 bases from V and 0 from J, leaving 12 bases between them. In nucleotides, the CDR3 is TGTGCCAGCAGCCCCCGCGAGGCCTTGAACACTGAAGCTTTCTTT. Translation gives CASSPREALNTEAFF.

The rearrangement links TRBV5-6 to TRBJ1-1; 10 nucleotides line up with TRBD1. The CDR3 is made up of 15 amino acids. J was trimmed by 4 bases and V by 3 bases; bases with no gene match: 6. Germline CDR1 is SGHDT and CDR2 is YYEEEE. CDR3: CASSCQGQGCTEAFF. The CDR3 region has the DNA TGTGCCAGCAGCTGCCAGGGACAGGGGTGCACTGAAGCTTTCTTT.